This TCR beta chain emerged from a study of OX40 agonist ivuxolimab in advanced cancers. About the study: Dose-escalation patients' cancers were hepatocellular carcinoma, melanoma, renal cell or head and neck cancer.

To note about this clone: Antigen: not known.

The J segment lost 8 bases and the V segment lost 6 bases, leaving 10 bases of the junction unmatched. Germline V gives CDR1 MRHNA, CDR2 SNTAGT. This CDR3 is 14 amino acids long. Generated by immunoSEQ multiplex PCR, the TCRdb table keeps only in-frame clones and is missing some. In the table there are roughly 66,000 clones, around 83% of which are singletons. Findings and caveats of the study: More expanded clones were found, on average, in CD8+ than in CD4+ T cells. Low clonal expansion, among the lowest seen, marked partial responders at 0.1-3.0 mg/kg. Antigen specificity remained undetermined for the expanded peripheral T cells.

The rearrangement links TRBV6-4 to TRBJ2-1; TRBD1 matches 7 bases. The specimen comprised CD4+ or CD8+ T cells sorted from blood, sampled in a trial of the OX40 agonist ivuxolimab. The sequence was collected from an adult with an advanced solid tumor such as melanoma, head and neck, liver or kidney cancer. In nucleotides, the CDR3 is TGTGCCAGCAGCGCGGCAGGGGGTTTTGATGAGCAGTTCTTC. Translation gives CASSAAGGFDEQFF.